The clone carrying this T cell receptor beta chain came up a few times. Its antigen remains unidentified. This entry belongs to a study of T-cell reconstitution after alpha-beta-depleted transplantation in children. Broader study findings: Reported findings indicate that, about two months after transplant, alpha-beta T cells came from several hundred expanded clones, which were derived from non-depleted graft cells. Surviving recipient T cells and thymic progenitors produced the high day-60 TCRbeta diversity seen in some patients. Once a year had passed after transplant, T-cell counts and diversity came mostly from newly produced T cells.

V lost 0 bases to trimming and J lost 2 bases, with 29 bases between them. The CDR3 runs to 22 residues. Germline lookup yields CDR1 MGHRA and CDR2 YSYEKL. Preparation of the TCRbeta library involved a method that used unique molecular identifiers. TCRdb re-analysed the PCR reads in MiXCR, keeping a single row per CDR3 protein. The sample contains 500,000 to 750,000 distinct CDR3 sequences, about an eighth of which appear only once. This chain uses TRBV4-1 with TRBJ2-1; either TRBD1 or TRBD2 may fit D (5 bases each). This receptor was obtained from a male patient younger than 18 who had a stem cell transplant for acute myeloid leukemia, so the T cells may come from the graft donor. The sequencing used PBMCs, mostly from graft donor cells, collected 360 days after TCRalphabeta/CD19-depleted stem cell transplant. The CDR3 DNA reads as TGCGCCAGCAGCCAAGATCAAGAAGGGTTCCGGGACCGTCGATCACCCTACAATGAGCAGTTCTTC. It codes for CASSQDQEGFRDRRSPYNEQFF.